Below are 32 T cell receptor beta chains sequenced from a single sample in a study of T cell clones after liver transplantation. Using immunoSEQ multiplex PCR, the repertoire was profiled, and TCRdb retains in-frame clones only, with some absent. The sample consists of roughly 100,000 clones, roughly 80% of them appearing once. The sample was CD4+ T cells from blood, taken around 48 months after liver transplant. These TCRs come from a human patient who received a liver transplant. Some T cells may be transferred from the graft donor.

This rearrangement joins TRBV18 to TRBJ1-1; the match to TRBD1 covers 7 bases. CDR3 length: 14 amino acids. From germline, CDR1 is KGHSH and CDR2 LQKENI. V trimming: 5 bases; J trimming: 4 bases; junction bases outside the gene matches: 7. CDR3 amino acids: CASSRQGGGTEAFF. CDR3 DNA sequence: TGTGCCAGCTCAAGACAGGGAGGAGGCACTGAAGCTTTCTTT. The variable domain in full, completed from reference TRBV18 and TRBJ1-1, reads NAGVMQNPRHLVRRRGQEARLRCSPMKGHSHVYWYRQLPEEGLKFMVYLQKENIIDESGMPKERFSAEFPKEGPSILRIQQVVRGDSAAYFCASSRQGGGTEAFFGQGTRLTVV.

This clone showed up just a few times. The chain links TRBV6-5 to TRBJ2-3; 8 bases are a match to TRBD2. The V and J ends lost 4 bases and 5 bases, in that order; junction bases with no gene match: 8. The CDR3 totals 15 residues. The germline gives CDR1 MNHEY, CDR2 SVGAGI. In DNA form, the CDR3 reads TGTGCCAGCAGTTCGATTAGCGGGGTGAGAGATACGCAGTATTTT. It is translated as CASSSISGVRDTQYF.

The rearrangement links TRBV2 to TRBJ1-2; 7 bases align to TRBD1. Trimming removed 6 bases from V and 1 base from J; junction bases left unmatched: 2. The CDR3 loop spans 13 amino acids. Germline-derived CDR1 and CDR2 are SNHLY and FYNNEI. CDR3 DNA sequence: TGTGCCAGCAGAGGACAGGATAACTATGGCTACACCTTC. Its translation is CASRGQDNYGYTF.

The rearrangement uses TRBV27 and TRBJ1-5; D call uncertain. Trimming removed 3 bases at V and 3 bases at J, with 9 bases between. This CDR3 is built from 14 residues. In germline, CDR1 is MNHEY, CDR2 SMNVEV (reference sequence). CDR3 DNA sequence: TGTGCCAGCAGTTTGCGGGGTCTCAATCAGCCCCAGCATTTT. It codes for CASSLRGLNQPQHF.

The sample holds one count of this clone. The chain couples TRBV21-1 to TRBJ1-2; TRBD1, as called in the table, went unchecked against the DNA. TRBV21-1 is tagged as a pseudogene. The CDR3 contains 13 residues. As DNA, the CDR3 is TGTGCCAGCAGCAAGGGGGCGGCGGATGGCTACACCTTC. Encoded protein: CASSKGAADGYTF.

This clone showed up just once. CDR3 in DNA: TGTGCCAGCAGTTTGACAGGACTACTCAGATACGAGCAGTACTTC. Encoded protein: CASSLTGLLRYEQYF. The rearrangement uses TRBV28 and TRBJ2-7, with D perhaps being TRBD1 or TRBD2 (6 bases each). CDR1 MDHEN and CDR2 SYDVKM come from the germline V gene. The CDR3 has 15 amino acids. The V and J ends lost 3 bases and 4 bases respectively, with 16 bases between them.

The rearrangement joins TRBV6-5 to TRBJ1-2, with D possibly TRBD1 on 5 matching bases. The V end lost 2 bases, the J end lost 2 bases, and 9 bases lay between the germline ends. CDR1 and CDR2 from the germline V gene are MNHEY and SVGAGI. The CDR3 has 14 residues. The CDR3 DNA sequence: TGTGCCAGCAGTTACAAGGGGCCCAACTATGGCTACACCTTC. Translation: CASSYKGPNYGYTF.

The chain is built from TRBV2 and TRBJ2-2; the D is unclear. V was shortened by 0 bases and J by 3 bases, with 8 bases between the two germline ends. This CDR3 has 15 residues. Germline assignment: CDR1 SNHLY and CDR2 FYNNEI. The CDR3 DNA reads as TGTGCCAGCAGTGAAGCGTTAGGGTACACCGGGGAGCTGTTTTTT. It is translated as CASSEALGYTGELFF.

This chain links TRBV29-1 with TRBJ2-5, with D tentatively TRBD2 (5 bases). This CDR3 has 11 residues. The V end was cut by 7 bases, the J end by 4 bases, with 10 bases between. Germline CDR1 SQVTM, CDR2 ANQGSEA. The CDR3 loop is CSGAEGETQYF. The DNA of the CDR3 is TGCAGCGGAGCGGAAGGAGAGACCCAGTACTTC.

The chain employs TRBV19 and TRBJ1-1, with D possibly TRBD1 on 5 matching bases. The CDR3 runs to 15 residues. Trimming left V 10 bases short and J 1 base short, with 19 bases between. Looked up from germline, CDR1 is LNHDA and CDR2 is SQIVND (reference sequence). CDR3 sequence (DNA): TGTGCCACCCAGGTACAGGCCGCCAAGAACACTGAAGCTTTCTTT. Protein: CATQVQAAKNTEAFF.

The chain carries TRBV27 and TRBJ2-1; 12 bases map to TRBD2. Trimming took 8 bases from V and 4 from J; bases not matched to a gene: 9. The germline CDR1 and CDR2 sequences are MNHEY and SMNVEV (reference sequence). The CDR3 contains 16 residues. CDR3 residues: CASRVASGRGYNEQFF. For the CDR3, the DNA is TGTGCCAGCCGTGTGGCTAGCGGGAGGGGATACAATGAGCAGTTCTTC.

The chain joins TRBV6-5 to TRBJ1-4; D perhaps matches TRBD1 (6 bases). This CDR3 is built from 11 residues. The germline V gene has CDR1 MNHEY and CDR2 SVGAGI. Deletions cut 2 bases from V and 13 bases from J, with 8 bases between. This CDR3 is CASSYGTTLFF. In DNA form, the CDR3 reads TGTGCCAGCAGTTACGGGACAACACTGTTTTTT.

This sequence joins TRBV7-2 and TRBJ2-3, with no clear D. The V end lost 1 base, the J end lost 4 bases, and 6 bases lay between the germline ends. The CDR3 contains 13 residues. Per the germline V gene, CDR1 is SGHTA and CDR2 is FQGNSA. CDR3 in DNA: TGTGCCAGCAGCTTAGGACTTCCAGATACGCAGTATTTT. Its protein is CASSLGLPDTQYF.

This clone was detected once. V usage is TRBV27 and J usage is TRBJ2-1, with D maybe TRBD2 (5 bases). The CDR3 is 19 residues long. Germline V lookup: CDR1 MNHEY, CDR2 SMNVEV (reference sequence). V lost 0 bases and J lost 0, with 18 bases in between. CDR3 in DNA: TGTGCCAGCAGTTTATCCCTCCGTCCGGGATTGAGCTCCTACAATGAGCAGTTCTTC. It is translated as CASSLSLRPGLSSYNEQFF.

This CDR3 is CASSRPLAGLSTDTQYF. In DNA, the CDR3 is TGTGCCAGCAGCCGACCTCTCGCGGGCCTGAGCACAGATACGCAGTATTTT. The gene calls are TRBV7-2 and TRBJ2-3; tentative D call: TRBD2 (5 bases). CDR1 is SGHTA, CDR2 FQGNSA, per germline. Deletions cut 5 bases from V and 0 bases from J, with 18 bases between. The length of the CDR3 is 17 residues. The full variable domain, in which reference TRBV7-2 and TRBJ2-3 provide the parts outside the CDR3, is GAGVSQSPSNKVTEKGKDVELRCDPISGHTALYWYRQSLGQGLEFLIYFQGNSAPDKSGLPSDRFSAERTGGSVSTLTIQRTQQEDSAVYLCASSRPLAGLSTDTQYFGPGTRLTVL.

V and J are TRBV28 and TRBJ1-1; D not certain. Trimming left V 6 bases short and J 1 base short, with 12 bases between. Looked up from germline, CDR1 is MDHEN and CDR2 is SYDVKM. This CDR3 spans 14 amino acids. The CDR3 DNA sequence: TGTGCCAGCAGCCCTTCCACCACGAACACTGAAGCTTTCTTT. This translates into CASSPSTTNTEAFF. The variable domain in full, completed from reference TRBV28 and TRBJ1-1, reads DVKVTQSSRYLVKRTGEKVFLECVQDMDHENMFWYRQDPGLGLRLIYFSYDVKMKEKGDIPEGYSVSREKKERFSLILESASTNQTSMYLCASSPSTTNTEAFFGQGTRLTVV.

The chain couples TRBV4-1 to TRBJ2-3; 11 bases are shared with TRBD2. V lost 0 bases, J lost 6 bases, and 5 bases stayed unmatched. The germline gives CDR1 MGHRA, CDR2 YSYEKL. The CDR3 spans 16 residues. The CDR3 DNA reads TGCGCCAGCAGCCAAGACTCCCTAGCGGGGGGCGATACGCAGTATTTT. This encodes CASSQDSLAGGDTQYF.

The chain has TRBV6-5 and TRBJ2-1; TRBD2 matches 10 bases. The germline CDR1 and CDR2 sequences are MNHEY and SVGAGI. V dropped 4 bases and J dropped 9; count of bases not matched to a gene: 6. The CDR3 runs 14 residues. Here the CDR3 reads CASSSSGRLGEQFF. The CDR3 DNA is TGTGCCAGCAGTTCTAGCGGGAGATTGGGTGAGCAGTTCTTC.

The chain employs TRBV23-1 and TRBJ1-5; maybe TRBD1 (6 bases). TRBV23-1 is an ORF; its function is uncertain. The V gene lost 6 bases and the J gene lost 5 bases, with 23 bases spanning the gap. CDR3 length: 17 residues. The CDR3 DNA reads TGCGCCAGCAGGAAACCGACCCCAGGGGAAGGGGATCAGCCCCAGCATTTT. It codes for CASRKPTPGEGDQPQHF.

This clone was seen a single time. The J gene is TRBJ2-5, the V gene TRBV7-9; 8 bases align to TRBD1. The V gene's germline CDR1 is SEHNR and CDR2 FQNEAQ (reference sequence). The J segment lost 4 bases and the V segment lost 6 bases, leaving 10 bases of the junction unmatched. The CDR3 loop spans 15 amino acids. This chain's CDR3 is CASRNGQGSRETQYF. The CDR3, as DNA: TGTGCCAGCAGAAACGGACAGGGAAGCCGAGAGACCCAGTACTTC.

CDR3 region: CASSAVMQAGYGYTF. In nucleotides, the CDR3 is TGTGCCAGCAGCGCGGTGATGCAGGCGGGCTATGGCTACACCTTC. The chain carries TRBV9 and TRBJ1-2; D ambiguous. This CDR3 contains 15 residues. The V end lost 3 bases, the J end lost 4 bases, and 16 bases lay between the germline ends. Per the germline V gene, CDR1 is SGDLS and CDR2 is YYNGEE.

This clone showed up just a few times. J is TRBJ2-3 and V is TRBV18; D ambiguous. Germline V lookup: CDR1 KGHSH, CDR2 LQKENI. Between the trimmed V and J ends, which lost 0 bases and 10 bases, there was a span of 23 bases. The CDR3 is 17 residues long. In DNA, the CDR3 is TGTGCCAGCTCACCACCGACGCAGGCCGTACGGTTTGGGGCGCAGTATTTT. Translating gives CASSPPTQAVRFGAQYF.

This clone has a handful of counts. V is TRBV7-2 and J is TRBJ2-5; D not certain. The ends were cut back, 5 bases at V and 4 bases at J, with 17 bases in the middle. Germline assignment: CDR1 SGHTA and CDR2 FQGNSA. There are 15 residues in the CDR3. CDR3 bases: TGTGCCAGCAGCATGCAGGCCGCGGACGTAGAGACCCAGTACTTC. Encoded protein: CASSMQAADVETQYF.

This chain connects TRBV25-1 to TRBJ2-3; no firm D call. This CDR3 comprises 14 residues. Germline values: CDR1 MGHDK, CDR2 SYGVNS. V was shortened by 3 bases and J by 1 base, with 8 bases between the two germline ends. In DNA, the CDR3 is TGTGCCAGCAGTGAGGGTCGGGGCACAGATACGCAGTATTTT. It yields the protein CASSEGRGTDTQYF.

The chain uses TRBV28 and TRBJ1-1; D might be TRBD1 (5 bases). Trimming took 5 bases from V and 1 from J, leaving 5 bases between them. CDR1 is MDHEN, CDR2 SYDVKM, per germline. The CDR3 loop spans 12 amino acids. Here the CDR3 reads CASSTGNTEAFF. The CDR3 DNA is TGTGCCAGCAGTACAGGGAACACTGAAGCTTTCTTT.

This sequence joins TRBV27 and TRBJ2-3; D unresolved. The CDR3 has 13 residues. The V end was cut by 5 bases, the J end by 0 bases, with 6 bases between. Germline-derived CDR1 and CDR2 are MNHEY and SMNVEV (reference sequence). The CDR3 region is CASSTTSTDTQYF. The CDR3 nucleotides are TGTGCCAGCAGTACCACTAGCACAGATACGCAGTATTTT.

The V gene is TRBV6-5, the J gene TRBJ1-1, with 9 bases fitting TRBD1. CDR1 and CDR2 from the germline V gene are MNHEY and SVGAGI. The ends lost 6 bases at V and 4 bases at J; junction bases unmatched: 3. The CDR3 is 13 residues long. The CDR3, as DNA: TGTGCCAGCAGGAACAGGGGGCGCACTGAAGCTTTCTTT. Protein product: CASRNRGRTEAFF.

The chain couples TRBV7-8 to TRBJ1-4, with D unresolved. The ends were cut back, 2 bases at V and 11 bases at J, with 12 bases in the middle. CDR1 and CDR2 from the germline V gene are SGHVS and FQNEAQ. CDR3 length: 13 residues. CDR3 residues: CASSLNGLVKLFF. In nucleotides, the CDR3 is TGTGCCAGCAGCTTAAATGGTCTTGTGAAACTGTTTTTT.

The chain uses TRBV7-9 and TRBJ1-2, with D possibly TRBD1 on 6 matching bases. CDR3 length: 17 residues. Germline CDR1 reads SEHNR; CDR2 reads FQNEAQ (reference sequence). Trimming shortened V by 7 bases and J by 1 base, and 22 bases separated the two germline ends. Here the CDR3 DNA reads TGTGCCAGCAATGGACAGTCAAGCGGAGAGTTTAACTATGGCTACACCTTC. This translates into CASNGQSSGEFNYGYTF.

This clone was observed once. The CDR3 protein is CASSQDAGLTTSGNEKLFF. The CDR3 bases are TGCGCCAGCAGCCAAGACGCAGGGCTCACAACGAGCGGTAATGAAAAACTGTTTTTT. This rearrangement joins TRBV4-3 to TRBJ1-4; D is possibly TRBD1 (5 bases). The V gene's germline CDR1 is LGHNA and CDR2 YSLEER. This CDR3 has 19 amino acids. Trimming removed 0 bases from V and 4 bases from J, with 21 bases in between.

V usage is TRBV5-1 and J usage is TRBJ2-1, with 13 positions matching TRBD2. The CDR3 runs 14 residues. V dropped 6 bases and J dropped 5; count of bases not matched to a gene: 2. Germline CDR1 and CDR2: SGHRS and YFSETQ. Here the CDR3 DNA reads TGCGCCAGCACGGGACTAGCGGGACACAATGAGCAGTTCTTC. Translated: CASTGLAGHNEQFF.

This chain joins TRBV4-2 and TRBJ2-2; D is ambiguous. V was trimmed by 0 bases and J by 7 bases, leaving 9 bases between them. CDR1 and CDR2 from the germline V gene are LGHNA and YNFKEQ. The CDR3 is made up of 14 amino acids. The CDR3 spells CASSQDIRLGELFF. In nucleotides, the CDR3 is TGTGCCAGCAGCCAAGATATTAGGCTCGGGGAGCTGTTTTTT.